The present T cell receptor beta chain was sequenced within a study of T cells in Graves' hyperthyroidism and ophthalmopathy. RNA transcripts gave rise to amplified TCR beta CDR3 regions. HTBI primers were used for first-round RT-PCR of the TCR CDR3. MiXCR, run by TCRdb on the multiplex PCR reads, gives a single entry per CDR3 protein. The sample shows about 480,000 distinct CDR3 sequences, approximately 15% of them seen only once. The CDR3 is 15 residues long. Germline lookup yields CDR1 LNHDA and CDR2 SQIVND (reference sequence). Trimming removed 7 bases at V and 3 bases at J, with 15 bases between. This clonotype has a count of ten or more.

This TCR was recovered from a woman between 18 and 29 years old with Graves' hyperthyroidism. Material: blood. The V gene is TRBV19, the J gene TRBJ1-4, with D tentatively TRBD1 (5 bases). The CDR3 coding sequence is TGTGCCAGTACCCACAGGACGATCCCTAATGAAAAACTGTTTTTT. Translated, it gives CASTHRTIPNEKLFF.